These 21 T cell receptor beta chains originate from one sample sequenced in a study of T cell responses to AZD1222 COVID-19 vaccine. Profiling relied on immunoSEQ multiplex PCR, and the TCRdb table lists in-frame clones only, not all of them. This table has 150,000 to 200,000 clones, 80% to 95% appearing once. Sample: peripheral blood, taken on day 0 of AZD1222 vaccination. The source of these receptors is an adult in good health.

V gene TRBV19 combines with J gene TRBJ2-1; the match to TRBD2 covers 14 bases. V was pared by 1 base and J by 9 bases, with 8 bases of the junction left unmatched. Germline V CDR1 and CDR2: LNHDA, SQIVND (reference sequence). There are 17 residues in the CDR3. This CDR3 reads CASSIVRLAGGPGEQFF. The DNA of the CDR3 is TGTGCCAGTAGTATAGTAAGACTAGCGGGGGGGCCGGGTGAGCAGTTCTTC.

DNA for the CDR3: TGTGCCACCAGTGAATCGGACAGGAACGGGCCCCAGTACTTC. Protein product: CATSESDRNGPQYF. V is TRBV24-1 and J is TRBJ2-5; 7 nucleotides line up with TRBD1. The CDR3 length is 14 residues. The J segment lost 9 bases and the V segment lost 4 bases, leaving 10 bases of the junction unmatched. Germline V gene data show CDR1 as KGHDR and CDR2 as SFDVKD.

V is TRBV6-5 and J is TRBJ1-4, with TRBD1 matching 11 bases. J gave up 7 bases and V 4 bases, and 2 bases lay outside the gene matches. The CDR3 totals 14 residues. Germline V CDR1 and CDR2: MNHEY, SVGAGI. CDR3 protein: CASSWDRGSEKLFF. CDR3 DNA sequence: TGTGCCAGCAGTTGGGACAGGGGGAGTGAAAAACTGTTTTTT.

V usage is TRBV19 and J usage is TRBJ1-5; 9 bases agree with TRBD1. The CDR3 contains 15 residues. J lost 3 bases, V lost 7 bases, and 7 bases had no gene match. Germline V CDR1 and CDR2: LNHDA, SQIVND (reference sequence). CDR3 coding DNA: TGTGCCAGTACCTCGGGACAGGGTATCAATCAGCCCCAGCATTTT. Amino acid sequence: CASTSGQGINQPQHF.

J is TRBJ1-1 and V is TRBV7-9, with TRBD1 matching over 8 bases. CDR1 and CDR2 from the germline V gene are SEHNR and FQNEAQ (reference sequence). The CDR3 covers 15 residues. V lost 1 base to trimming and J lost 5 bases; unmatched junction nucleotides: 6. This CDR3 is CASSLGTGGSTEAFF. The CDR3 DNA reads as TGTGCCAGCAGCTTAGGTACAGGGGGGAGTACTGAAGCTTTCTTT.

The chain recombines TRBV19 with TRBJ1-1, with 7 bases identical to TRBD1. The CDR3 has 14 residues. V shed 7 bases and J 6 bases; nucleotides not matched to a gene: 11. Germline V gene sequence: CDR1 LNHDA, CDR2 SQIVND (reference sequence). The CDR3 region is CASTTGRGRAEAFF. CDR3 nucleotide sequence: TGTGCCAGTACCACGGGGAGGGGGCGGGCTGAAGCTTTCTTT.

The rearrangement links TRBV7-6 to TRBJ2-3; the D is unclear. Trimming shortened V by 0 bases and J by 1 base, and 14 bases separated the two germline ends. This CDR3 has 17 residues. In germline, CDR1 is SGHVS, CDR2 FNYEAQ. CDR3 in amino acids: CASSLASVTRGTDTQYF. The CDR3 DNA is TGTGCCAGCAGCTTAGCCTCCGTGACTCGTGGCACAGATACGCAGTATTTT.

The rearrangement uses TRBV2 and TRBJ1-6; no definite D call. V was trimmed by 8 bases and J by 9 bases, leaving 23 bases between them. The CDR3 has 16 amino acids. The germline V gene encodes CDR1 SNHLY and CDR2 FYNNEI. CDR3 coding DNA: TGTGCCAGCCACCACGCCCGGACTGGATTGAGTTCACCCCTCCACTTT. It is translated as CASHHARTGLSSPLHF.

V gene TRBV18 combines with J gene TRBJ1-4; D gene uncertain. Germline CDR1 is KGHSH and CDR2 is LQKENI. CDR3 length: 16 amino acids. Trimming cost V 2 bases and J 3 bases, with 13 bases left between them. The CDR3 region has the DNA TGTGCCAGCTCACCAAAGTCGCAAAGAGCTAATGAAAAACTGTTTTTT. Amino acid sequence: CASSPKSQRANEKLFF.

The chain has TRBV3-1 (or the pseudogene TRBV3-2) and TRBJ2-6; 7 nucleotides align to TRBD1. Germline lookup yields CDR1 LGHDT and CDR2 YNNKEL (reference sequence). The trim removed 2 bases at V and 2 bases at J, leaving 21 bases unmatched. The CDR3 has 22 residues. The CDR3 DNA sequence: TGTGCCAGCAGCCAAAAGGGACAGTGGGGAAGGTCTTTTGGGACTGGGGCCAACGTCCTGACTTTC. This gives the protein CASSQKGQWGRSFGTGANVLTF.

This chain links TRBV6-2 or TRBV6-3 with TRBJ2-4; D call uncertain. The V gene's germline CDR1 is MNHEY and CDR2 SVGEGT. CDR3 size: 14 residues. Trimming cost V 5 bases and J 4 bases, with 12 bases left between them. CDR3 coding DNA: TGTGCCAGCAGTCGAGACAAGGCAAAAAACATTCAGTACTTC. It codes for CASSRDKAKNIQYF.

CDR3 amino acids: CASSPSTGVTGELFF. DNA for the CDR3: TGTGCCAGCAGCCCATCAACAGGGGTCACCGGGGAGCTGTTTTTT. The rearrangement joins TRBV7-3 to TRBJ2-2; 7 positions match TRBD1. The V gene end was trimmed by 5 bases and the J gene end by 4 bases; junction bases not matched to a gene: 7. Germline-derived CDR1 and CDR2 are SGHTA and FQGTGA. This CDR3 has 15 residues.

The V gene is TRBV6-5, the J gene TRBJ2-1; 7 bases are shared with TRBD1. Germline CDR1 is MNHEY and CDR2 is SVGAGI. This CDR3 contains 15 residues. Trimming removed 6 bases from V and 2 bases from J; junction bases left unmatched: 7. This chain's CDR3 is CASRQGSNTYNEQFF. The CDR3 DNA is TGTGCCAGCAGACAGGGGTCTAACACCTACAATGAGCAGTTCTTC.

V is TRBV11-2 and J is TRBJ1-1, with D uncertain. The germline gives CDR1 SGHAT, CDR2 FQNNGV. The CDR3 loop spans 14 amino acids. Between the trimmed V and J ends, which lost 1 base and 1 base, there was a span of 7 bases. CDR3 coding DNA: TGTGCCAGCAGCTTAGCCAGGTCGAACACTGAAGCTTTCTTT. The encoded protein is CASSLARSNTEAFF.

Here the CDR3 reads CASSIFNEQFF. DNA for the CDR3: TGTGCCAGTAGTATTTTCAATGAGCAGTTCTTC. V is TRBV19 and J is TRBJ2-1; no definite D call. V was trimmed by 3 bases and J by 6 bases, leaving 3 bases between them. The CDR3 covers 11 residues. Germline lookup yields CDR1 LNHDA and CDR2 SQIVND (reference sequence).

The rearrangement uses TRBV19 and TRBJ1-2, with D possibly TRBD1 on 6 matching bases. The CDR3 length is 12 residues. The ends were cut back, 5 bases at V and 8 bases at J, with 12 bases in the middle. Looked up from germline, CDR1 is LNHDA and CDR2 is SQIVND (reference sequence). The DNA for the CDR3 is TGTGCCAGTAGTCTACAGGGAAGGGGCTACACCTTC. The encoded protein is CASSLQGRGYTF.

The gene calls are TRBV6-1 and TRBJ1-3, with unresolved D. Trimming stripped 0 bases from V and 1 base from J, with 1 base between. The germline V gene has CDR1 MNHNS and CDR2 SASEGT. The CDR3 is 13 amino acids. The DNA of the CDR3 is TGTGCCAGCAGTGAAGCTTCTGGAAACACCATATATTTT. The encoded protein is CASSEASGNTIYF.

The genes are TRBV6-5 and TRBJ1-6, with 7 bases fitting TRBD1. The germline CDR1 and CDR2 sequences are MNHEY and SVGAGI. The CDR3 has 14 amino acids. The trim removed 5 bases at V and 5 bases at J, leaving 3 bases unmatched. CDR3 sequence (DNA): TGTGCCAGCAGTCGGGGACAGAATAATTCACCCCTCCACTTT. Protein: CASSRGQNNSPLHF.

The chain uses TRBV19 and TRBJ2-1; TRBD1 is a possible D gene (9 bases). The ends were cut back, 5 bases at V and 5 bases at J, with 19 bases in the middle. Germline CDR1 LNHDA, CDR2 SQIVND (reference sequence). The CDR3 runs 16 residues. The CDR3 here is CASSGSGTGSHNEQFF. Written as DNA, the CDR3 is TGTGCCAGTAGTGGTAGCGGGACAGGGTCCCACAATGAGCAGTTCTTC.

The gene calls are TRBV6-5 and TRBJ1-1; TRBD1 might be the D (5 bases). Germline CDR1 MNHEY, CDR2 SVGAGI. Trimming removed 7 bases from V and 0 bases from J, with 12 bases in between. CDR3 size: 14 residues. The CDR3 loop reads CASNQGSMNTEAFF. DNA for the CDR3: TGTGCCAGCAACCAGGGATCCATGAACACTGAAGCTTTCTTT.

V usage is TRBV9 and J usage is TRBJ2-5, with TRBD2 matching 13 bases. CDR1 and CDR2 from the germline V gene are SGDLS and YYNGEE. V lost 4 bases, J lost 2 bases, and 8 bases stayed unmatched. This CDR3 contains 17 residues. The CDR3 DNA follows: TGTGCCAGCAGCCCACGCGGGACTAGCGGGGCTCAAGAGACCCAGTACTTC. Translated, it gives CASSPRGTSGAQETQYF.